This T cell receptor beta chain is drawn from a study of T-cell reconstitution after alpha-beta-depleted transplantation in children. Looked up from germline, CDR1 is SGHVS and CDR2 is FNYEAQ. The length of the CDR3 is 16 residues. With 4 bases clipped from V and 6 bases from J, the junction kept 8 bases outside the gene matches. Preparation of the TCRbeta library used unique molecular identifiers. TCRdb independently ran MiXCR on the PCR reads; one entry per CDR3 protein. The repertoire has about 540,000 distinct CDR3 sequences, approximately 20% of them found once; the top ten carry 2.5% to 3.5%. This chain links TRBV7-6 with TRBJ2-1, with 11 bases that match TRBD2. The specimen comprised PBMCs from the stem cell graft donor, sampled from the stem cell graft. This sequence originates from a human donor who donated a stem cell graft to a child with acute lymphoblastic leukemia. The CDR3 coding sequence is TGTGCCAGCAGCTGGAGAACTAGCGGGAGAGTCAATGAGCAGTTCTTC. Translated, it gives CASSWRTSGRVNEQFF. The full variable domain, completed using reference TRBV7-6 and TRBJ2-1, is GAGVSQSPRYKVTKRGQDVALRCDPISGHVSLYWYRQALGQGPEFLTYFNYEAQQDKSGLPNDRFSAERPEGSISTLTIQRTEQRDSAMYRCASSWRTSGRVNEQFFGPGTRLTVL.